This paragraph covers one TCR beta chain sequence. Its antigen is currently unknown. The data were obtained in a study of response to subunit inactivated influenza vaccine. The CDR3 has 12 residues. Germline V CDR1 and CDR2: MNHEY, SVGAGI. Trimming shortened V by 5 bases and J by 10 bases, and 13 bases separated the two germline ends. From the RT-PCR reads, TCRdb called clonotypes with MiXCR, one entry per CDR3 protein. The sample gives under 950,000 distinct CDR3 sequences, 21% of which show up once; approximately 10% is in the top ten. The study's findings and limits: Authors suggested that a seasonal influenza vaccination recruits few new T cells each time.

The rearrangement uses TRBV6-5 and TRBJ2-3, with a weak D call TRBD2 (5 bases). The material sequenced was PBMCs from blood, taken around 5 days after vaccination. This receptor was obtained from a man aged 45-65 years who received an inactivated influenza vaccine. The CDR3: CASSPPAGAQYF. CDR3 in DNA: TGTGCCAGCAGTCCCCCCGCGGGTGCGCAGTATTTT.